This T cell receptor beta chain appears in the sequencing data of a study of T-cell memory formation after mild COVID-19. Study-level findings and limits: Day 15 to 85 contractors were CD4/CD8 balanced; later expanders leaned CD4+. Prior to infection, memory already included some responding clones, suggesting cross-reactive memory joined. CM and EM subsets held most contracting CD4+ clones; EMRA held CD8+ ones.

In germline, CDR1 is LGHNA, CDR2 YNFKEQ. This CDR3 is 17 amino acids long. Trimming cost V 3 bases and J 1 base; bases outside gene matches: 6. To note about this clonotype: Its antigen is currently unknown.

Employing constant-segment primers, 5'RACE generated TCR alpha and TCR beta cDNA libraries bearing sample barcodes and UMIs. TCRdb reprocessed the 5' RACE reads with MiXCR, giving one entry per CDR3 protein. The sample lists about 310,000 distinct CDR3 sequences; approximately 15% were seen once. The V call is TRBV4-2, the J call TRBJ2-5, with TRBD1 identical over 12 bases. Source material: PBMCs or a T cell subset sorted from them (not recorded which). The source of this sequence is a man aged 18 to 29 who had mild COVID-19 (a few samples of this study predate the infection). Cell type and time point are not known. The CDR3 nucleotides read TGTGCCAGCAGCCAGGCCGGGACAGGGGGCGGCCAAGAGACCCAGTACTTC. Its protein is CASSQAGTGGGQETQYF.